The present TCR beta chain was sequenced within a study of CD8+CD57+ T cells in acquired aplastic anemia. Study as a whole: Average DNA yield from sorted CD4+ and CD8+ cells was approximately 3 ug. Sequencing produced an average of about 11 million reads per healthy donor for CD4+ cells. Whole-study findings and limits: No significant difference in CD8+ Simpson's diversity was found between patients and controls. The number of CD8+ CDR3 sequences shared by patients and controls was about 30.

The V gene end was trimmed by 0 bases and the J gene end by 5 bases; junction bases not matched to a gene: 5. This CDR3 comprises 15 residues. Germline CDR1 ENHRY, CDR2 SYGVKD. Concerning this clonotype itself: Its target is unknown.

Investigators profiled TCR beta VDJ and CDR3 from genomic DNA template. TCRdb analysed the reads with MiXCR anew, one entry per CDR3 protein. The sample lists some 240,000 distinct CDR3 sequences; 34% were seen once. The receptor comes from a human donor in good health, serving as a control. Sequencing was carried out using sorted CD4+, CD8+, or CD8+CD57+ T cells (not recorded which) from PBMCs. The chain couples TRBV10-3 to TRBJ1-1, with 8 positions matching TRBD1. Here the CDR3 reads CAISESGTGGTEAFF. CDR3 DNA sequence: TGTGCCATCAGTGAGTCGGGGACAGGAGGGACTGAAGCTTTCTTT.